This record looks at one T cell receptor (beta chain) sequence and its context. TCRdb's copy holds only in-frame clones and misses some; the assay was immunoSEQ multiplex PCR. The table records over 120,000 clones, around nine tenths of them present only once. The record originates from a study of blood T cell repertoires in COVID-19. The sequence came from a woman between 45 and 65 years old with acute or convalescent COVID-19. The sample comprised peripheral blood.

CDR3 protein: CASSSRDRTYEQYF. CDR3 in DNA: TGTGCCAGCAGCTCCCGGGACAGGACCTACGAGCAGTACTTC. The V and J genes are TRBV13 and TRBJ2-7, with 8 bases lining up with TRBD1. The V gene end was trimmed by 4 bases and the J gene end by 2 bases; junction bases not matched to a gene: 4. The CDR3 loop spans 14 amino acids. Germline V gives CDR1 PRHDT, CDR2 FYEKMQ (reference sequence).